The 23 T cell receptor beta chains listed next were all sequenced from one sample in a study of shared clonotypes between healthy human individuals. Generated by immunoSEQ multiplex PCR, the TCRdb table keeps only in-frame clones and is missing some. The sample lists about 690,000 clones; around 90% were seen once. The sample taken for sequencing was memory CD8+ T cells from PBMCs. Subset in this sample: CD45RO+ cells pooled with CCR7-negative TemRA cells. These receptors originate from a man aged 18 to 30 in good health. Some clones in this sample may be carry-over from other donors' samples.

This rearrangement joins TRBV28 to TRBJ1-1; D is ambiguous. CDR3 length: 14 residues. CDR1 is MDHEN and CDR2 is SYDVKM in the germline V gene. The ends were cut back, 4 bases at V and 0 bases at J, with 9 bases in the middle. This chain's CDR3 is CASSSTVVNTEAFF. The DNA for the CDR3 is TGTGCCAGCAGTTCAACAGTAGTGAACACTGAAGCTTTCTTT.

The rearrangement uses TRBV5-6 and TRBJ1-5; D ambiguous. This CDR3 has 15 amino acids. The V and J ends lost 1 base and 1 base respectively, with 9 bases between them. Germline loops: CDR1 SGHDT, CDR2 YYEEEE. This chain's CDR3 is CASSLRQRSNQPQHF. CDR3 coding DNA: TGTGCCAGCAGCTTGAGGCAGAGGAGCAATCAGCCCCAGCATTTT.

The rearrangement joins TRBV7-2 to TRBJ2-1; D possibly corresponds to TRBD2 (5 bases). The CDR3 contains 16 residues. The V gene lost 5 bases and the J gene lost 7 bases, with 21 bases spanning the gap. The germline V gene encodes CDR1 SGHTA and CDR2 FQGNSA. The CDR3 reads CASSPSRGRSGNEQFF. CDR3 nucleotides: TGTGCCAGCAGCCCTAGCCGAGGCCGGTCCGGAAATGAGCAGTTCTTC.

The gene calls are TRBV7-9 and TRBJ2-2, with TRBD2 matching over 7 bases. The V segment lost 5 bases and the J segment 5 bases; nucleotides outside the gene matches: 5. From germline, CDR1 is SEHNR and CDR2 FQNEAQ (reference sequence). There are 14 residues in the CDR3. DNA for the CDR3: TGTGCCAGCAGCATATCTAGCGGAACCGGGGAGCTGTTTTTT. Its translation is CASSISSGTGELFF.

The chain has TRBV19 and TRBJ2-7; 8 nucleotides match TRBD1. The trim removed 5 bases at V and 0 bases at J, leaving 6 bases unmatched. CDR1 is LNHDA and CDR2 is SQIVND in the germline V gene (reference sequence). This CDR3 has 15 amino acids. The CDR3 DNA reads as TGTGCCAGTAGTTTCACAGGGGGGAGCTCCTACGAGCAGTACTTC. This sequence encodes CASSFTGGSSYEQYF.

V and J are TRBV5-1 and TRBJ2-3; D possibly corresponds to TRBD2 (6 bases). Germline values: CDR1 SGHRS, CDR2 YFSETQ. The CDR3 spans 16 residues. Between the trimmed V and J ends, which lost 1 base and 3 bases, there was a span of 15 bases. The CDR3 loop is CASSLWGGIDTDTQYF. CDR3 bases: TGCGCCAGCAGCTTGTGGGGCGGGATCGATACAGATACGCAGTATTTT.

V usage is TRBV28 and J usage is TRBJ1-1; D gene unclear. Looked up from germline, CDR1 is MDHEN and CDR2 is SYDVKM. V shed 5 bases and J shed 3 bases, with 25 bases lying between them. The CDR3 loop spans 18 amino acids. CDR3 coding DNA: TGTGCCAGCAGTCCAATTATCCGCCGGTCTTCGGCGGACACTGAAGCTTTCTTT. Its protein is CASSPIIRRSSADTEAFF.

The chain employs TRBV9 and TRBJ1-5; a possible D gene is TRBD1 (6 bases). Trimming removed 6 bases at V and 0 bases at J, with 13 bases between. The germline CDR1 and CDR2 sequences are SGDLS and YYNGEE. This CDR3 has 15 residues. The DNA of the CDR3 is TGTGCCAGCAACCCACAGGGCGTTAGCAATCAGCCCCAGCATTTT. This gives the protein CASNPQGVSNQPQHF. Using reference TRBV9 and TRBJ1-5 for the parts outside the CDR3, the full variable domain is DSGVTQTPKHLITATGQRVTLRCSPRSGDLSVYWYQQSLDQGLQFLIQYYNGEERAKGNILERFSAQQFPDLHSELNLSSLELGDSALYFCASNPQGVSNQPQHFGDGTRLSIL.

This sequence joins TRBV4-2 and TRBJ1-2; TRBD1 might be the D (6 bases). Germline CDR1 LGHNA, CDR2 YNFKEQ. Trimming shortened V by 4 bases and J by 4 bases, and 22 bases separated the two germline ends. This CDR3 comprises 17 residues. CDR3 DNA sequence: TGTGCCAGCAGCCCGGCCCCGGGGGGCCTTCTCTCCTATGGCTACACCTTC. Translated: CASSPAPGGLLSYGYTF.

This sequence joins TRBV15 and TRBJ2-7; D is unresolved. The germline V gene has CDR1 LNHNV and CDR2 YYDKDF (reference sequence). CDR3 size: 15 residues. Trimming removed 2 bases at V and 0 bases at J, with 11 bases between. The CDR3 protein is CATSRWNGGSYEQYF. In nucleotides, the CDR3 is TGTGCCACCAGCAGATGGAACGGTGGCTCCTACGAGCAGTACTTC.

Only one count was recorded for this clone. The rearrangement links TRBV27 to TRBJ2-7; D is tentatively TRBD1 or TRBD2 (6 bases each). V was clipped by 3 bases and J by 3 bases, with 21 bases between them. Germline CDR1 MNHEY, CDR2 SMNVEV (reference sequence). This CDR3 has 17 amino acids. CDR3 sequence (DNA): TGTGCCAGCAGTTTGAAGGGGGAGCGGGCATCCTTCTACGAGCAGTACTTC. This codes for CASSLKGERASFYEQYF.

The V gene is TRBV7-9, the J gene TRBJ1-2, with 7 positions matching TRBD1. This CDR3 is 17 amino acids long. Germline trimming cut 0 bases from V and 5 bases from J; bases unmatched to any gene: 12. The V gene's germline CDR1 is SEHNR and CDR2 FQNEAQ (reference sequence). The CDR3 sequence is CASSLARGRGLEYGYTF. CDR3 sequence (DNA): TGTGCCAGCAGCTTAGCGAGAGGTAGGGGGCTGGAATATGGCTACACCTTC.

J is TRBJ2-1 and V is TRBV9; perhaps TRBD2 as D (5 bases). V lost 3 bases, J lost 6 bases, and 19 bases lay in between. This CDR3 has 16 amino acids. CDR1 is SGDLS, CDR2 YYNGEE, per germline. Here the CDR3 DNA reads TGTGCCAGCAGCGACTGTCCGGACTGCCCCAGCAATGAGCAGTTCTTC. Residues: CASSDCPDCPSNEQFF.

The V gene is TRBV27, the J gene TRBJ2-7, with D possibly matching TRBD2 (5 bases). The CDR3 extends over 13 amino acids. Trimming shortened V by 3 bases and J by 6 bases, and 12 bases separated the two germline ends. Germline V gives CDR1 MNHEY, CDR2 SMNVEV (reference sequence). CDR3 in amino acids: CASSFTGFGEQYF. The CDR3 DNA reads as TGTGCCAGCAGTTTTACGGGGTTCGGCGAGCAGTACTTC.

The chain employs TRBV19 and TRBJ1-1; 7 bases line up with TRBD1. The germline CDR1 and CDR2 sequences are LNHDA and SQIVND (reference sequence). The CDR3 runs to 13 residues. The J segment lost 4 bases and the V segment lost 6 bases, leaving 5 bases of the junction unmatched. The CDR3 bases are TGTGCCAGTAGAGGGGGCCCTGGCACTGAAGCTTTCTTT. The encoded protein is CASRGGPGTEAFF.

The CDR3 is CASSGTGGSYNEQFF. Here the CDR3 DNA reads TGTGCCAGTAGTGGGACAGGGGGATCCTACAATGAGCAGTTCTTC. This chain links TRBV19 with TRBJ2-1, with 11 bases matching TRBD1. The J segment lost 1 base and the V segment lost 5 bases, leaving 1 base of the junction unmatched. CDR1 LNHDA and CDR2 SQIVND come from the germline V gene (reference sequence). CDR3 length equals 15 residues.

The rearrangement uses TRBV6-4 and TRBJ2-3, with 9 positions matching TRBD2. Losses at the gene ends were 4 bases for V and 4 bases for J; bases not matched to a gene: 9. The CDR3 spans 16 residues. The germline V gene has CDR1 MRHNA and CDR2 SNTAGT. The CDR3 reads CASSVSSGSVADTQYF. The CDR3 DNA sequence: TGTGCCAGCAGTGTCAGTAGCGGGAGTGTCGCAGATACGCAGTATTTT.

For this clone: Mismatch with germline at one junction end may stem from a read error. The rearrangement uses TRBV7-9 and TRBJ2-5; possible D gene TRBD2, 5 bases. Looked up from germline, CDR1 is SEHNR and CDR2 is FQNEAQ (reference sequence). The CDR3 runs 12 residues. CDR3 nucleotides: TGTGCCAGCAGCTTAGCAAGGGAGACCCAGCACTTC. Its protein is CASSLARETQHF.

This chain uses TRBV9 with TRBJ2-1; 10 bases match TRBD2. Germline CDR1 SGDLS, CDR2 YYNGEE. The CDR3 is made up of 17 amino acids. J was trimmed by 2 bases and V by 4 bases; bases with no gene match: 9. Written as DNA, the CDR3 is TGTGCCAGCAGCCCGCACCCCGGGACTAGCGCCTACAATGAGCAGTTCTTC. As protein: CASSPHPGTSAYNEQFF.

This clone appeared a few times. The J gene is TRBJ1-2, the V gene TRBV4-1; tentative D call: TRBD1 (6 bases). V was cut by 4 bases and J by 4 bases, with 13 bases left in between. This CDR3 comprises 14 residues. From germline, CDR1 is MGHRA and CDR2 YSYEKL. The CDR3 sequence: CASSPSTGIYGYTF. CDR3 nucleotides: TGCGCCAGCAGCCCAAGTACAGGGATCTATGGCTACACCTTC.

The chain is built from TRBV7-9 and TRBJ2-7; D possibly corresponds to TRBD1 (6 bases). This CDR3 contains 14 residues. V was clipped by 2 bases and J by 0 bases, with 8 bases between them. The V gene's germline CDR1 is SEHNR and CDR2 FQNEAQ (reference sequence). CDR3 protein: CASSLPGASYEQYF. CDR3 bases: TGTGCCAGCAGCTTACCAGGGGCCTCCTACGAGCAGTACTTC.

The chain uses TRBV11-2 and TRBJ1-2, with 7 bases fitting TRBD1. CDR1 is SGHAT and CDR2 is FQNNGV in the germline V gene. The CDR3 spans 17 residues. Trimming took 4 bases from V and 3 from J; bases not matched to a gene: 14. The DNA of the CDR3 is TGTGCCAGCAGCTCCCCCAGAACTCGGACAGGCCACTATGGCTACACCTTC. It specifies CASSSPRTRTGHYGYTF.

The genes are TRBV9 and TRBJ1-1, with unresolved D. This CDR3 region has 13 residues. Deletions cut 4 bases from V and 4 bases from J, with 11 bases between. Germline assignment: CDR1 SGDLS and CDR2 YYNGEE. The CDR3 here is CASSLTPRTEAFF. The CDR3 DNA follows: TGTGCCAGCAGCCTGACCCCGCGCACTGAAGCTTTCTTT.